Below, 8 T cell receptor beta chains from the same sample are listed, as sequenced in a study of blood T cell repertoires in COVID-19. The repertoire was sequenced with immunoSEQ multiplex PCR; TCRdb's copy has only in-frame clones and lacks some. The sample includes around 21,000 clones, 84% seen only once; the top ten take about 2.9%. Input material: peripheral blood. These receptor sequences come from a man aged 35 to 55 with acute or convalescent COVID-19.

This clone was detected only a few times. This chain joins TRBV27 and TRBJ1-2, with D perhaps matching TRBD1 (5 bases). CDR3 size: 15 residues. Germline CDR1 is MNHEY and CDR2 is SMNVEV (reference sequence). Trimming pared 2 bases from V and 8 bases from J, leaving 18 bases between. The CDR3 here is CASSLRGTGSGGYTF. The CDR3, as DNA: TGTGCCAGCAGTTTAAGGGGTACCGGGTCGGGCGGCTACACCTTC.

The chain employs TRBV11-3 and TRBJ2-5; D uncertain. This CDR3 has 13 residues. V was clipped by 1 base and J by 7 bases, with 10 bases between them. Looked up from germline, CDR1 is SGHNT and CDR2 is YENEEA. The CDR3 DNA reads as TGTGCCAGCAGCTTAGCCACCCAGGCGACCCAGTACTTC. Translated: CASSLATQATQYF. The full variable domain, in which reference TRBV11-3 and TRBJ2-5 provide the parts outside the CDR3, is EAGVVQSPRYKIIEKKQPVAFWCNPISGHNTLYWYLQNLGQGPELLIRYENEEAVDDSQLPKDRFSAERLKGVDSTLKIQPAELGDSAVYLCASSLATQATQYFGPGTRLLVL.

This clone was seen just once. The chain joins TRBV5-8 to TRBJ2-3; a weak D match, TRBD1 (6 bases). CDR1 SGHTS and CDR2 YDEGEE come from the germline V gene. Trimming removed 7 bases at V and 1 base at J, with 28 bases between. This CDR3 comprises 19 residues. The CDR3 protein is CASPLPPWTVGRGTDTQYF. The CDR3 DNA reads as TGTGCCAGCCCCTTGCCCCCCTGGACAGTCGGCCGTGGCACAGATACGCAGTATTTT.

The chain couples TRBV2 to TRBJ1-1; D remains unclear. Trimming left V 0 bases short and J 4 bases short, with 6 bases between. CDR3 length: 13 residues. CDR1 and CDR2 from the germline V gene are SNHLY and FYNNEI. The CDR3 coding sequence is TGTGCCAGCAGTGAAGCGGAGTTCACTGAAGCTTTCTTT. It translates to CASSEAEFTEAFF.

The CDR3, as DNA: TGTGCCAGCAGCTTCGCGGGTTTAGGAAACACCATATATTTT. Translated, it gives CASSFAGLGNTIYF. This rearrangement joins TRBV7-2 to TRBJ1-3; no clear D gene. V was cut by 3 bases and J by 4 bases, with 10 bases left in between. The CDR3 has 14 residues. Germline lookup yields CDR1 SGHTA and CDR2 FQGNSA.

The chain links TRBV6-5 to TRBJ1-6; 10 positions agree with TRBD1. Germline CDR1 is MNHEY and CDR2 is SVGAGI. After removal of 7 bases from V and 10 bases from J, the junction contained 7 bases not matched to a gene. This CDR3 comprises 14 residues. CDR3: CASTSTGGRSPLHF. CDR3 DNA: TGTGCCAGCACTTCGACAGGGGGCAGGTCACCCCTCCACTTT.

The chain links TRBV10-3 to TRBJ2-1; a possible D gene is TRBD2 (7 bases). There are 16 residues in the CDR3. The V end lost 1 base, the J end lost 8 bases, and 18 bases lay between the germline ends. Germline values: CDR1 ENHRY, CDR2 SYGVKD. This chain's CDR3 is CAISEFSGGVFDEQFF. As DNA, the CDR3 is TGTGCCATCAGTGAGTTTTCGGGGGGCGTCTTTGATGAGCAGTTCTTC.

The CDR3 sequence is CASSANGEQPQHF. CDR3 DNA sequence: TGTGCCAGCAGCGCAAACGGGGAACAGCCCCAGCATTTT. The chain combines TRBV7-8 with TRBJ1-5; D is undetermined. Trimming removed 5 bases from V and 7 bases from J, with 12 bases in between. The V gene's germline CDR1 is SGHVS and CDR2 FQNEAQ. The CDR3 totals 13 residues.